Listed below are T cell receptor beta chains from one sample, sequenced in a study of CD8 T cells in ankylosing spondylitis. TCRdb re-called the 5' RACE reads through MiXCR, storing one row per CDR3 protein. The profile covers 310,000 or so distinct CDR3 sequences, with approximately 20% appearing a single time and 7.8% taken by the ten largest. The sample comprised blood, either unsorted or a sorted T cell fraction (not recorded which). The source of these receptors is a male donor with ankylosing spondylitis or in good health (not recorded which). CDR3s include the opening cysteine and the closing phenylalanine or tryptophan. The D gene is left open where the match is weak. The size entry is marked missing in some rows and otherwise reads once, few, many or a size class.

v_gene	j_gene	abundance	d_gene	CDR3aa	CDR3nt
TRBV6-1	TRBJ2-2	few	NA	CASSVRDTGELFF	TGTGCCAGCAGTGTACGGGACACCGGGGAGCTGTTTTTT
TRBV7-2	TRBJ1-6	NA	NA	CASSLIGSPLHF	TGTGCCAGCAGCTTAATTGGTTCACCCCTCCACTTT
TRBV7-3	TRBJ2-1	NA	TRBD2	CASSSGLAGGEQFF	TGTGCCAGCAGCTCCGGACTAGCGGGGGGTGAGCAGTTCTTC
TRBV20-1	TRBJ2-3	many	TRBD2	CSAPGLAGTDTQYF	TGCAGTGCACCGGGACTAGCGGGCACAGATACGCAGTATTTT
TRBV7-2	TRBJ2-3	few	NA	CASSQGGLAADTQYF	TGTGCCAGCAGCCAAGGGGGCTTAGCGGCAGATACGCAGTATTTT
TRBV5-1	TRBJ2-3	NA	NA	CASREDTQYF	TGCGCCAGCAGGGAAGATACGCAGTATTTT
TRBV6-2/TRBV6-3	TRBJ1-1	NA	NA	CASTSWFSGNTEAFF	TGTGCCAGCACGTCATGGTTCTCCGGGAACACTGAAGCTTTCTTT
TRBV29-1	TRBJ2-2	many	NA	CSVDPQNTGELFF	TGCAGCGTTGACCCACAGAACACCGGGGAGCTGTTTTTT
TRBV7-8	TRBJ1-2	NA	NA	CASSWNGKADYGYTF	TGTGCCAGCAGCTGGAACGGGAAAGCTGACTATGGCTACACCTTC
TRBV3-1	TRBJ1-3	few	NA	CASSQSEAGRNTIYF	TGTGCCAGCAGCCAATCGGAAGCGGGCAGAAACACCATATATTTT
TRBV20-1	TRBJ2-3	NA	NA	CSATPGGFSTDTQYF	TGCAGTGCGACCCCCGGCGGGTTTAGCACAGATACGCAGTATTTT
TRBV29-1	TRBJ1-1	few	NA	CSVESSRGMNTEAFF	TGCAGCGTTGAAAGTAGTCGGGGAATGAACACTGAAGCTTTCTTT
TRBV20-1	TRBJ1-1	few	NA	CSARDGGETEAFF	TGCAGTGCTAGAGATGGCGGGGAAACTGAAGCTTTCTTT
TRBV20-1	TRBJ2-5	NA	TRBD2	CSAAGGGRTETQYF	TGCAGTGCTGCTGGGGGGGGGAGAACAGAGACCCAGTACTTC
TRBV6-2/TRBV6-3	TRBJ2-1	few	NA	CASRWDSYNEQFF	TGTGCCAGCAGGTGGGACTCCTACAATGAGCAGTTCTTC
TRBV27	TRBJ1-1	NA	NA	CASSQILGPVTEAFF	TGTGCCAGCAGCCAAATCCTAGGACCCGTCACTGAAGCTTTCTTT
TRBV5-1	TRBJ1-4	NA	NA	CTSSLGSHSEKLFF	TGCACCAGCAGCTTGGGCAGCCACAGCGAAAAACTGTTTTTT
TRBV9	TRBJ2-1	few	TRBD2	CASSGRLAGGSYNEQFF	TGTGCCAGCAGCGGGAGACTAGCGGGAGGGTCCTACAATGAGCAGTTCTTC
TRBV9	TRBJ2-3	NA	TRBD2	CASSATSGITDTQYF	TGTGCCAGCAGCGCAACTAGCGGGATCACAGATACGCAGTATTTT
TRBV6-4	TRBJ2-2	NA	NA	CASSDSWGDTGELFF	TGTGCCAGCAGTGACTCGTGGGGGGACACCGGGGAGCTGTTTTTT
TRBV27	TRBJ2-3	few	TRBD2	CASLPGLAGVGTDTQYF	TGTGCCAGCCTTCCGGGACTAGCGGGAGTCGGGACAGATACGCAGTATTTT
TRBV6-5	TRBJ1-2	many	NA	CASSYSDSTYGYTF	TGTGCCAGCAGTTACTCGGACAGCACCTATGGCTACACCTTC